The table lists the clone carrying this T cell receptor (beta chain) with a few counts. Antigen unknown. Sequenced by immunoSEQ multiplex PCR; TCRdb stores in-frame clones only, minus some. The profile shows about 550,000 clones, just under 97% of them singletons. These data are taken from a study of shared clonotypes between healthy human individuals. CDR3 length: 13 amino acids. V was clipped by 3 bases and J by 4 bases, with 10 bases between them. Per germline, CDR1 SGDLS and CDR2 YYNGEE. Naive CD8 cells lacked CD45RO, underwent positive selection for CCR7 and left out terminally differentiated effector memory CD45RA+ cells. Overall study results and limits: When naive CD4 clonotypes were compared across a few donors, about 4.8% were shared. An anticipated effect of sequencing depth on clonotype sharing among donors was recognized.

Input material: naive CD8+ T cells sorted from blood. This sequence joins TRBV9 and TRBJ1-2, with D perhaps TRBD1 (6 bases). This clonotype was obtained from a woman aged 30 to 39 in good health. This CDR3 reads CASSGTGSYGYTF. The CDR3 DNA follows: TGTGCCAGCAGCGGCACAGGGTCCTATGGCTACACCTTC.